The 8 T cell receptor beta chains below all came from one sample that was sequenced in a study of graft-versus-host responses after intestinal transplantation. The repertoire was sequenced with immunoSEQ multiplex PCR; TCRdb's copy has only in-frame clones and lacks some. The sample carries 75,000 to 95,000 clones, about 92% recorded once. For these receptors, no antigen is known. The sequenced sample was unstimulated CD8+ T cells sorted from spleen or lymph node cells, obtained before intestinal transplant. The receptors were sampled from a human donor who received an intestinal transplant.

The V call is TRBV7-2, the J call TRBJ2-7, with 9 bases lining up with TRBD1. Trimming cost V 2 bases and J 2 bases; bases outside gene matches: 7. Looked up from germline, CDR1 is SGHTA and CDR2 is FQGNSA. The CDR3 is 16 residues long. In nucleotides, the CDR3 is TGTGCCAGCAGCTTACCGGGACAGGGATTTGCCTACGAGCAGTACTTC. This translates into CASSLPGQGFAYEQYF.

The rearrangement links TRBV7-9 to TRBJ1-1, with D possibly TRBD1 on 5 matching bases. The germline V and J ends were trimmed by 3 bases and 3 bases, with 20 bases remaining between them. The CDR3 extends over 17 amino acids. Germline CDR1 and CDR2: SEHNR and FQNEAQ (reference sequence). This CDR3 reads CASSLSWDFPTDTEAFF. The CDR3, as DNA: TGTGCCAGCAGCTTGAGCTGGGACTTTCCGACGGACACTGAAGCTTTCTTT.

V gene TRBV7-2 combines with J gene TRBJ2-7; 8 bases agree with TRBD2. V lost 1 base, J lost 5 bases, and 7 bases stayed unmatched. Germline V gives CDR1 SGHTA, CDR2 FQGNSA. The CDR3 is made up of 15 amino acids. The CDR3 loop is CASSLGAAGENEQYF. The CDR3 DNA is TGTGCCAGCAGCTTAGGGGCAGCGGGAGAGAACGAGCAGTACTTC.

The chain recombines TRBV27 with TRBJ2-7; D is uncertain. Germline V gene data show CDR1 as MNHEY and CDR2 as SMNVEV (reference sequence). Trimming took off 3 bases at V and 4 bases at J, with 10 bases between the two ends. The CDR3 has 13 residues. The CDR3 nucleotides read TGTGCCAGCAGTTTCCAGGTTAATTACGAGCAGTACTTC. Its translation is CASSFQVNYEQYF.

The chain employs TRBV7-9 and TRBJ1-2, with TRBD1 identical over 12 bases. Trimming took 4 bases from V and 2 from J; bases not matched to a gene: 2. Germline V gene lookup returns CDR1 SEHNR and CDR2 FQNEAQ (reference sequence). CDR3 length: 15 amino acids. This chain's CDR3 is CASSSGQGANYGYTF. CDR3 coding DNA: TGTGCCAGCAGCTCGGGACAGGGGGCGAACTATGGCTACACCTTC.

The rearrangement links TRBV15 to TRBJ2-7; the D gene is possibly TRBD1 (6 bases). V was clipped by 0 bases and J by 7 bases, with 16 bases between them. CDR1 LNHNV and CDR2 YYDKDF come from the germline V gene (reference sequence). This CDR3 spans 15 amino acids. CDR3 DNA: TGTGCCACCAGCAGAGATCGGACAGAGGGGTCGGAGCAGTACTTC. It codes for CATSRDRTEGSEQYF.

The rearrangement links TRBV7-9 to TRBJ1-1; 9 nucleotides align to TRBD1. This CDR3 has 16 amino acids. The V and J ends lost 5 bases and 4 bases, in that order; junction bases with no gene match: 11. Germline-derived CDR1 and CDR2 are SEHNR and FQNEAQ (reference sequence). CDR3 nucleotides: TGTGCCAGCAGCCACTTACCGGGACAGGGTAGCACTGAAGCTTTCTTT. This gives the protein CASSHLPGQGSTEAFF.

CDR3: CASSQDPRTGLYEQYF. The CDR3, as DNA: TGCGCCAGCAGCCAAGATCCTAGGACAGGGCTCTACGAGCAGTACTTC. This chain links TRBV4-3 with TRBJ2-7; the match to TRBD1 covers 8 bases. Germline lookup yields CDR1 LGHNA and CDR2 YSLEER. Trimming cost V 0 bases and J 3 bases; bases outside gene matches: 7. CDR3 length equals 16 residues.